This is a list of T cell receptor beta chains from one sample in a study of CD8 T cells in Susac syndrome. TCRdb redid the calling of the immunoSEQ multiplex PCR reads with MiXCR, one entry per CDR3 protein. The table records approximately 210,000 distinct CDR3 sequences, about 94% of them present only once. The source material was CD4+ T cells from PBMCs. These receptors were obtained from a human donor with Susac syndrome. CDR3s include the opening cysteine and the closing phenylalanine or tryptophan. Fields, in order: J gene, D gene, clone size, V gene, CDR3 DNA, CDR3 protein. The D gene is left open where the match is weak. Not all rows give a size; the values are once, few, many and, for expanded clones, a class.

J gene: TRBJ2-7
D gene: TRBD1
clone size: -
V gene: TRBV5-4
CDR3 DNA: TGTGCCAGCAGCCCCAGGGGGCACCCTTCCTACGAGCAGTACTTC
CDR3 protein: CASSPRGHPSYEQYF

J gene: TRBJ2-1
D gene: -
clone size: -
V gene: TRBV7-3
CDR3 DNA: TGTGCCAGCAGCTTAGGGGTTGTCAATGAGCAGTTCTTC
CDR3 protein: CASSLGVVNEQFF

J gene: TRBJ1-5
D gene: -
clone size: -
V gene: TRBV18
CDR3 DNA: TGTGCCAGCTCACCGGGGAGGGGGGGCCAGCCCCAGCATTTT
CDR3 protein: CASSPGRGGQPQHF

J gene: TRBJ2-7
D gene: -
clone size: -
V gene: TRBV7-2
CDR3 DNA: TGTGCCAGCAGCTTAAGGGCCCTCAACAACGAGCAGTACTTC
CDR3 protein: CASSLRALNNEQYF

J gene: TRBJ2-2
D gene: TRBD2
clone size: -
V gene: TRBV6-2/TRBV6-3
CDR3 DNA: TGTGCCAGCAGCGACCGACTAGCGGGCGTCACCGGGGAGCTGTTTTTT
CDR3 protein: CASSDRLAGVTGELFF

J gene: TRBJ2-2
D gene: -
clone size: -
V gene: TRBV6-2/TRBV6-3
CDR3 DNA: TGTGCCAGCCTCGGTGAAAGAGGGGGGACGCACACCGGGGAGCTGTTTTTT
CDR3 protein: CASLGERGGTHTGELFF

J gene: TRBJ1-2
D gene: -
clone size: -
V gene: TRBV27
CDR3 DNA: TGTGCCAGCAGTTTATCGAAGGGGTTGCTTCCCTATGGCTACACCTTC
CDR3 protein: CASSLSKGLLPYGYTF

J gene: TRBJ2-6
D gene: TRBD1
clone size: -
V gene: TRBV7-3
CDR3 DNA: TGTGCCAGCAGCTTGGACAGGGCTGGACCGTCTGGGGCCAACGTCCTGACTTTC
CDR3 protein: CASSLDRAGPSGANVLTF

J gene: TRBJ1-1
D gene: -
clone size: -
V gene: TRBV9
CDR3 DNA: TGTGCCAGCAGCGTAGAGGCAGGGTTCACGATGAACACTGAAGCTTTCTTT
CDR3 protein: CASSVEAGFTMNTEAFF

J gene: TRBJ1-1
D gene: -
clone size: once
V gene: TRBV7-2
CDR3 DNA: TGTGCCAGCAGCTTAACAGGGATTGGGGACACTGAAGCTTTCTTT
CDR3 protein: CASSLTGIGDTEAFF

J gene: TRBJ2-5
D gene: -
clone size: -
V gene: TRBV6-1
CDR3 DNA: TGTGCCAGCAGTGACACCGGGGGGCAACAGACCCAGTACTTC
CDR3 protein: CASSDTGGQQTQYF

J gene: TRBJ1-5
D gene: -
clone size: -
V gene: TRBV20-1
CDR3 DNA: TGCAGTGCTAGAGGGCAGGGGCCAGGCCAGCCCCAGCATTTT
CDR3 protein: CSARGQGPGQPQHF

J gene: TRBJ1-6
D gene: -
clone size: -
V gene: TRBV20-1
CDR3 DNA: TGCAGTGCTCTAGGACAGCTCAATTCACCCCTCCACTTT
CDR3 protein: CSALGQLNSPLHF

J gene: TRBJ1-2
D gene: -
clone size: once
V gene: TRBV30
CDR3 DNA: TGTGCCTGGAGTGTACAAACGGACTATGGCTACACCTTC
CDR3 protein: CAWSVQTDYGYTF

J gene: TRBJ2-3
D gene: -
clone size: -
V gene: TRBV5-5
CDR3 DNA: TGTGCCAGCAGCAGGGACCCGACAGATACGCAGTATTTT
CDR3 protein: CASSRDPTDTQYF